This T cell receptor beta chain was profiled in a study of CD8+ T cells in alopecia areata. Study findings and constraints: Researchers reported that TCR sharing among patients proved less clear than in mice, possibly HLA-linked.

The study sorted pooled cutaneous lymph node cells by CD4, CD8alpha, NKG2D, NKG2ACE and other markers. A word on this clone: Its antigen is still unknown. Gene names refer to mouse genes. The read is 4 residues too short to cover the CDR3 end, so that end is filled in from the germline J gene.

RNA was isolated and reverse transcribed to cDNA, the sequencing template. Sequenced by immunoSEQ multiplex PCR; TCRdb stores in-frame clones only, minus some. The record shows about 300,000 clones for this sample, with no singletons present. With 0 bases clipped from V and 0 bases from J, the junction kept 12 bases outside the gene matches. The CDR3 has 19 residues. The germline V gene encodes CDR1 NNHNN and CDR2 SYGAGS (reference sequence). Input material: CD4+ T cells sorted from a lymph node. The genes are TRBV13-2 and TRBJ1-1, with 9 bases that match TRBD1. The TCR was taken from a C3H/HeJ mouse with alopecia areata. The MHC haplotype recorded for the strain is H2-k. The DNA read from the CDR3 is TGTGCCAGCGGTGATGCCCGGGACAGGGCCACTCCTGCAAACACA. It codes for CASGDARDRATPANT. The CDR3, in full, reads CASGDARDRATPANTEVFF.